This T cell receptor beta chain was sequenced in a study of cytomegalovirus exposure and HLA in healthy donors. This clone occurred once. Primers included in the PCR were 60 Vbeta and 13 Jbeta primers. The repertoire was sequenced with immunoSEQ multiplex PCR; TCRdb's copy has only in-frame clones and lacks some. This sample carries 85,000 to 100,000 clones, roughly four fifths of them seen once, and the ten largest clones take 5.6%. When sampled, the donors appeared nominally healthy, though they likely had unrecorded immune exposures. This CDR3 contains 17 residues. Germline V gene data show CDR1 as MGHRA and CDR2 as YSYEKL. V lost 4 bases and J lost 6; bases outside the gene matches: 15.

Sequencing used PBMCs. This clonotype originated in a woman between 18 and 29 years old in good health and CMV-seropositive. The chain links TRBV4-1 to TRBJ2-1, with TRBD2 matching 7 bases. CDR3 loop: CASSPTPLAEGLNEQFF. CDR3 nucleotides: TGCGCCAGCAGCCCGACGCCTCTAGCGGAGGGGCTCAATGAGCAGTTCTTC.